This T cell receptor beta chain was observed in a study of T cells in Graves' hyperthyroidism and ophthalmopathy. This clonotype was found many times. Trimming cost V 0 bases and J 2 bases, with 16 bases left between them. This CDR3 comprises 17 residues. From germline, CDR1 is SGHAT and CDR2 FQNNGV. The TCR beta CDR3 regions underwent amplification using RNA transcripts as the source. The HTBI primer set served for first-round RT-PCR of the TCR CDR3. TCRdb re-called the multiplex PCR reads with MiXCR, one entry per CDR3 protein. The table has roughly 280,000 distinct CDR3 sequences, approximately 17% seen once.

Source material: blood. This receptor was taken from a woman aged 55-70 years with Graves' ophthalmopathy. This rearrangement joins TRBV11-2 to TRBJ2-5; D perhaps matches TRBD1 (6 bases). The CDR3 region is CASSLDLGRGSQETQYF. Written as DNA, the CDR3 is TGTGCCAGCAGCTTAGATCTCGGCAGGGGATCTCAAGAGACCCAGTACTTC.